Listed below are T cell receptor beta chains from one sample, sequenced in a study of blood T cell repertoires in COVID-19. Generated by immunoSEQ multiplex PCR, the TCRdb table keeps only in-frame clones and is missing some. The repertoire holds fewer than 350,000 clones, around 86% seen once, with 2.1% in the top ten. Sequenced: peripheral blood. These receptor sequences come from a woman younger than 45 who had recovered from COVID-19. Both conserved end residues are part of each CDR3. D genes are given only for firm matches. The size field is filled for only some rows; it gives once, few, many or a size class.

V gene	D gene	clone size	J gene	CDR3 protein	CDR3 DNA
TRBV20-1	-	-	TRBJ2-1	CSASGRDWTNEQFF	TGCAGTGCTAGTGGACGGGACTGGACAAATGAGCAGTTCTTC
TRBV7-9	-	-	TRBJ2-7	CASSLDRISSYEQYF	TGTGCCAGCAGCTTAGATAGAATTAGCTCCTACGAGCAGTACTTC
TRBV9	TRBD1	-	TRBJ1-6	CASSPGQSNSPLHF	TGTGCCAGCAGCCCGGGACAGTCTAATTCACCCCTCCACTTT
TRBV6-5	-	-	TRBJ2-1	CASSYDSGNEQFF	TGTGCCAGCAGTTATGATAGCGGCAATGAGCAGTTCTTC
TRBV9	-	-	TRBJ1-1	CASSRSYSNTEAFF	TGTGCCAGCAGCCGTTCGTACAGTAACACTGAAGCTTTCTTT
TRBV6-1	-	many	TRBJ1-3	CASSEAAGSSGNTIYF	TGTGCCAGCAGTGAAGCCGCAGGCAGCTCTGGAAACACCATATATTTT
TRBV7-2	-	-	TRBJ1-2	CASSLLRGGDYGYTF	TGTGCCAGCAGCTTACTGCGGGGGGGCGACTATGGCTACACCTTC
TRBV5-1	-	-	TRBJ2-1	CASSLQGNEQFF	TGCGCCAGCAGCTTACAGGGAAATGAGCAGTTCTTC
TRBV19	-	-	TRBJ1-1	CASYTAGAPRFPAFF	TGTGCCTCCTATACTGCGGGGGCGCCCCGATTCCCAGCTTTCTTT
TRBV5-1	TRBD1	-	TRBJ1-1	CASSRRTGGTVDTEAFF	TGCGCCAGCAGCCGACGGACAGGGGGCACAGTGGACACTGAAGCTTTCTTT
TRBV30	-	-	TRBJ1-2	CAWIPSGKGGYTF	TGTGCCTGGATCCCGTCAGGGAAGGGTGGCTACACCTTC
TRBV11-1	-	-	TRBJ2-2	CASSTLGGASGELFF	TGTGCCAGCAGCACCTTGGGGGGGGCGTCCGGGGAGCTGTTTTTT
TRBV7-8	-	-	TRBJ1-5	CASSLGVTEYRLYSNQPQHF	TGTGCCAGCAGCTTAGGCGTAACAGAGTATCGTCTATATAGCAATCAGCCCCAGCATTTT
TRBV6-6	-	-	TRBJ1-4	CASSVLSNEKLFF	TGTGCCAGCAGCGTCCTTTCTAATGAAAAACTGTTTTTT
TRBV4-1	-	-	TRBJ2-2	CASSKIGGSSTGELFF	TGCGCCAGCAGCAAGATCGGGGGATCGAGTACTGGGGAGCTGTTTTTT
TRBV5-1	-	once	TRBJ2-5	CASSLGGAVETQYF	TGCGCCAGCAGCTTGGGTGGGGCCGTAGAGACCCAGTACTTC
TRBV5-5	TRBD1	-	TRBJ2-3	CASSSLGTGRRDTQYF	TGTGCCAGCAGCTCCTTAGGGACAGGAAGGAGAGATACGCAGTATTTT
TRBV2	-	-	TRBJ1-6	CASIGVGGSYNSPLHF	TGTGCCAGCATCGGTGTAGGGGGCTCCTATAATTCACCCCTCCACTTT
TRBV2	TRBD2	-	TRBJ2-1	CASSIVAGDRYNEQFF	TGTGCCAGCAGTATCGTAGCGGGAGATCGCTACAATGAGCAGTTCTTC
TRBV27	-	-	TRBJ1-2	CASSLHPQGLYGYTF	TGTGCCAGCAGTCTCCACCCACAGGGCCTATATGGCTACACCTTC
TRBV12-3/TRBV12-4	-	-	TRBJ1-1	CATIRGGGTEAFF	TGTGCCACCATTAGGGGGGGTGGCACTGAAGCTTTCTTT
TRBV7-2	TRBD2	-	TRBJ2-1	CASSQTSGRMNEQFF	TGTGCCAGCAGCCAGACTAGCGGGAGGATGAATGAGCAGTTCTTC